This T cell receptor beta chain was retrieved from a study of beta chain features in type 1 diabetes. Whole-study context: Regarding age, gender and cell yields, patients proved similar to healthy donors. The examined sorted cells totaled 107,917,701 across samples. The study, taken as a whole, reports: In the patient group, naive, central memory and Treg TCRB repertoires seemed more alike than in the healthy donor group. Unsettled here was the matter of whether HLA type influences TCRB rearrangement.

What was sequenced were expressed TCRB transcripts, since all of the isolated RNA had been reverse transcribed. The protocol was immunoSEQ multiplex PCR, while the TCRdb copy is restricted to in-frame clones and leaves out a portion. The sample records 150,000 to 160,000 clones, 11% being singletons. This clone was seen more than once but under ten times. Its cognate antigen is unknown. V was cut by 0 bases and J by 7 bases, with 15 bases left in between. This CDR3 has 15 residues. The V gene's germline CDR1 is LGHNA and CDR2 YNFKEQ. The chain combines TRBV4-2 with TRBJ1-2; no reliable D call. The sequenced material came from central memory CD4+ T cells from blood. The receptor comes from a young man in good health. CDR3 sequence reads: CASSQELRGLGGYTF. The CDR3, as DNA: TGTGCCAGCAGCCAAGAATTACGGGGATTGGGTGGCTACACCTTC.